Following are 23 T cell receptor beta chains from one sample sequenced in a study of blood T cell repertoires in COVID-19. The method was immunoSEQ multiplex PCR; TCRdb's version includes in-frame clones alone and lacks a portion of them. Found here are about 68,000 clones, roughly 80% of them singletons; the top ten hold under 30%. Specimen: peripheral blood. These receptors came from a human donor in a cohort sampled during active COVID-19.

This clone has a single count. The J gene is TRBJ2-1, the V gene TRBV24-1; 7 nucleotides match TRBD1. The CDR3 contains 15 residues. V was pared by 3 bases and J by 5 bases, with 6 bases of the junction left unmatched. CDR1 is KGHDR, CDR2 SFDVKD, per germline. The CDR3 loop reads CATSDARGGDNEQFF. CDR3 nucleotide sequence: TGTGCCACCAGTGATGCCCGAGGGGGCGACAATGAGCAGTTCTTC.

The rearrangement joins TRBV6-5 to TRBJ1-5, with no clear D. V lost 4 bases and J 5 bases, leaving 15 bases between the germline ends. CDR1 and CDR2 (germline): MNHEY, SVGAGI. This CDR3 has 15 amino acids. This CDR3 reads CASSSRHAIDQPQHF. The DNA for the CDR3 is TGTGCCAGCAGTTCGAGACATGCTATAGATCAGCCCCAGCATTTT.

The chain is built from TRBV29-1 and TRBJ2-1; possibly TRBD1 for D (5 bases). The V end lost 0 bases, the J end lost 7 bases, and 19 bases lay between the germline ends. The length of the CDR3 is 16 residues. In germline, CDR1 is SQVTM, CDR2 ANQGSEA. Written as DNA, the CDR3 is TGCAGCGTTGAAGATCAGGGCAGGGCTGCTGGGAATGAGCAGTTCTTC. Protein sequence: CSVEDQGRAAGNEQFF.

This CDR3 is CASSPQGQGTGNTIYF. The CDR3, as DNA: TGCGCCAGCAGCCCCCAGGGACAGGGAACCGGAAACACCATATATTTT. V is TRBV5-1 and J is TRBJ1-3; 9 positions agree with TRBD1. Germline lookup yields CDR1 SGHRS and CDR2 YFSETQ. V shed 4 bases and J 4 bases; nucleotides not matched to a gene: 9. The CDR3 runs 16 residues.

This clone has a single count. The chain is built from TRBV3-1 (or the pseudogene TRBV3-2) and TRBJ2-3; no firm D call. V was cut by 2 bases and J by 3 bases, with 3 bases left in between. Germline assignment: CDR1 LGHDT and CDR2 YNNKEL (reference sequence). This CDR3 spans 12 amino acids. In DNA, the CDR3 is TGTGCCAGCAGCCAATCTACAGATACGCAGTATTTT. Protein: CASSQSTDTQYF.

The chain joins TRBV7-9 to TRBJ2-5; 8 bases match TRBD1. The CDR3 length is 14 residues. Trimming removed 6 bases from V and 4 bases from J; junction bases left unmatched: 7. Germline loops: CDR1 SEHNR, CDR2 FQNEAQ (reference sequence). The CDR3 DNA is TGTGCCAGCAGGTCGGACAGGGCTCGAGAGACCCAGTACTTC. Its translation is CASRSDRARETQYF.

This clone has a single count. This chain's CDR3 is CASVAGGGGDTQYF. The CDR3 region has the DNA TGTGCCAGCGTTGCGGGAGGGGGAGGAGATACGCAGTATTTT. This chain links TRBV25-1 with TRBJ2-3; 9 bases are shared with TRBD2. Trimming cost V 8 bases and J 5 bases; bases outside gene matches: 8. The CDR3 has 14 residues. Germline lookup yields CDR1 MGHDK and CDR2 SYGVNS. The whole variable domain, remainder taken from reference TRBV25-1 and TRBJ2-3, is EADIYQTPRYLVIGTGKKITLECSQTMGHDKMYWYQQDPGMELHLIHYSYGVNSTEKGDLSSESTVSRIRTEHFPLTLESARPSHTSQYLCASVAGGGGDTQYFGPGTRLTVL.

The V and J genes are TRBV25-1 and TRBJ1-6; 9 nucleotides agree with TRBD1. Trimming removed 8 bases from V and 9 bases from J; junction bases left unmatched: 5. Germline CDR1 reads MGHDK; CDR2 reads SYGVNS. This CDR3 contains 13 residues. The CDR3 protein is CASGGQGSSPLHF. The CDR3, as DNA: TGTGCCAGCGGGGGACAGGGAAGTTCACCCCTCCACTTT.

This clone was counted once. The chain joins TRBV30 to TRBJ2-1, with 10 bases matching TRBD2. Germline CDR1 reads GTSNPN; CDR2 reads SVGIG (reference sequence). This CDR3 is 14 amino acids long. V was pared by 0 bases and J by 10 bases, with 6 bases of the junction left unmatched. CDR3 coding DNA: TGTGCCTGGAGTGTACTAGCGGGGCCGGTGGAGCAGTTCTTC. It specifies CAWSVLAGPVEQFF.

V and J are TRBV5-1 and TRBJ2-1; tentatively, D is TRBD2 (5 bases). The CDR3 has 14 amino acids. Germline V lookup: CDR1 SGHRS, CDR2 YFSETQ. Trimming cost V 0 bases and J 9 bases, with 13 bases left between them. The CDR3 loop reads CASSLGNAAGEQFF. CDR3 sequence (DNA): TGCGCCAGCAGCTTGGGAAATGCGGCGGGTGAGCAGTTCTTC.

As DNA, the CDR3 is TGTGCCAGTAGTAAAGCAAGCAACACCGGGGAGCTGTTTTTT. The encoded protein is CASSKASNTGELFF. This rearrangement joins TRBV19 to TRBJ2-2; D is unresolved. Trimming took 4 bases from V and 2 from J, leaving 8 bases between them. The CDR3 covers 14 residues. Germline loops: CDR1 LNHDA, CDR2 SQIVND (reference sequence).

This clone was counted a few times. One end of the junction fails to match germline, which may point to a read error. V usage is TRBV7-2 and J usage is TRBJ1-5; D call uncertain. Germline CDR1 reads SGHTA; CDR2 reads FQGNSA. The CDR3 is 13 amino acids. Written as DNA, the CDR3 is TGTGCCAGCAGCGCACAGTCAAATCGGCCCCAGCATTTT. Protein sequence: CASSAQSNRPQHF.

The chain recombines TRBV10-3 with TRBJ2-2; TRBD1 matches 8 bases. Germline V gene lookup returns CDR1 ENHRY and CDR2 SYGVKD. The CDR3 has 17 residues. Trimming at V came to 4 bases and at J to 6 bases, leaving 13 bases not matched to a gene. The DNA of the CDR3 is TGTGCCATCAGTGCCAGTAGCGGTCAGGGGGCCCCCGGGGAGCTGTTTTTT. It yields the protein CAISASSGQGAPGELFF.

The V and J genes are TRBV18 and TRBJ2-2; no definite D call. Between the trimmed V and J ends, which lost 3 bases and 7 bases, there was a span of 9 bases. Germline CDR1 reads KGHSH; CDR2 reads LQKENI. This CDR3 spans 13 amino acids. The chain's CDR3 is CASSPYTLGELFF. DNA of the CDR3: TGTGCCAGCTCACCGTACACCCTCGGGGAGCTGTTTTTT.

V is TRBV18 and J is TRBJ2-6; D possibly corresponds to TRBD1 (5 bases). From germline, CDR1 is KGHSH and CDR2 LQKENI. This CDR3 comprises 18 residues. Trimming stripped 2 bases from V and 0 bases from J, with 14 bases between. The CDR3 DNA reads TGTGCCAGCTCACCAACACAGGCCTTGGGCTCTGGGGCCAACGTCCTGACTTTC. Translated: CASSPTQALGSGANVLTF.

V gene TRBV28 combines with J gene TRBJ2-1; TRBD2 matches 8 bases. Germline V gene data show CDR1 as MDHEN and CDR2 as SYDVKM. CDR3 size: 14 residues. J lost 2 bases, V lost 10 bases, and 7 bases had no gene match. CDR3 in DNA: TGTGCCACTCAGTCGGGGGGGCCCTACAATGAGCAGTTCTTC. Protein sequence: CATQSGGPYNEQFF. The full variable domain, in which reference TRBV28 and TRBJ2-1 provide the parts outside the CDR3, is DVKVTQSSRYLVKRTGEKVFLECVQDMDHENMFWYRQDPGLGLRLIYFSYDVKMKEKGDIPEGYSVSREKKERFSLILESASTNQTSMYLCATQSGGPYNEQFFGPGTRLTVL.

The J gene is TRBJ1-5, the V gene TRBV29-1; a weak D match, TRBD1 (5 bases). Trimming pared 4 bases from V and 5 bases from J, leaving 9 bases between. Germline V gene sequence: CDR1 SQVTM, CDR2 ANQGSEA. CDR3 length equals 12 residues. CDR3 residues: CSVGQGDQPQHF. CDR3 DNA: TGCAGCGTTGGCCAGGGCGATCAGCCCCAGCATTTT.

CDR3 amino acids: CATSRAAWGGYTDTQYF. CDR3 DNA sequence: TGTGCCACCAGCAGGGCCGCTTGGGGCGGATACACAGATACGCAGTATTTT. The chain uses TRBV15 and TRBJ2-3; perhaps TRBD1 as D (5 bases). The V gene lost 3 bases and the J gene lost 2 bases, with 18 bases spanning the gap. CDR1 and CDR2 from the germline V gene are LNHNV and YYDKDF (reference sequence). The CDR3 runs 17 residues.

The chain has TRBV4-3 and TRBJ2-1; possibly TRBD2 for D (5 bases). The V end lost 1 base, the J end lost 2 bases, and 9 bases lay between the germline ends. CDR3 length: 15 residues. Germline loops: CDR1 LGHNA, CDR2 YSLEER. DNA for the CDR3: TGCGCCAGCAGCCAAGGGCTAGCAACCTACAATGAGCAGTTCTTC. Translated, it gives CASSQGLATYNEQFF.

The V call is TRBV5-6, the J call TRBJ1-6; the D gene is possibly TRBD1 (5 bases). The germline V gene has CDR1 SGHDT and CDR2 YYEEEE. This CDR3 region has 12 residues. V was shortened by 0 bases and J by 13 bases, with 8 bases between the two germline ends. This CDR3 is CASSLAGGPLHF. The CDR3 DNA reads TGTGCCAGCAGCTTGGCCGGGGGTCCCCTCCACTTT.

This clone was seen more than once but under ten times. The V and J genes are TRBV18 and TRBJ2-1, with TRBD2 matching over 8 bases. Trimming cost V 3 bases and J 5 bases; bases outside gene matches: 6. From germline, CDR1 is KGHSH and CDR2 LQKENI. The CDR3 is 15 amino acids. The CDR3 bases are TGTGCCAGCTCACCGACGGGACTAGAGAACAATGAGCAGTTCTTC. This translates into CASSPTGLENNEQFF.

The J gene is TRBJ1-6, the V gene TRBV6-5; D remains ambiguous. The CDR3 has 15 amino acids. Trimming stripped 6 bases from V and 0 bases from J, with 9 bases between. CDR1 MNHEY and CDR2 SVGAGI come from the germline V gene. CDR3 sequence: CASRGGSSYNSPLHF. CDR3 nucleotides: TGTGCCAGCAGAGGAGGAAGCTCCTATAATTCACCCCTCCACTTT.

This clone was picked up a small number of times. V gene TRBV6-4 combines with J gene TRBJ2-7, with 11 bases matching TRBD2. The CDR3 loop spans 15 amino acids. Trimming removed 3 bases from V and 1 base from J; junction bases left unmatched: 2. Looked up from germline, CDR1 is MRHNA and CDR2 is SNTAGT. The CDR3 reads CASSELAGASYEQYF. The CDR3 DNA follows: TGTGCCAGCAGTGAACTAGCGGGAGCGTCCTACGAGCAGTACTTC.